A selection of T cell receptor beta chains follows, all from one sample in a study of PD-L1 blockade in urothelial cancer. TCRdb's copy holds only in-frame clones and misses some; the assay was immunoSEQ multiplex PCR. The sample holds about 52,000 clones, about 68% seen once. The sequenced sample was PBMCs, obtained around atezolizumab (anti-PD-L1) treatment. The receptors shown here come from a man in his 70s with urothelial cancer. Each CDR3 is given with its conserved first and last residue. Each record gives: clone size, J gene, D gene, V gene, CDR3 protein, CDR3 DNA. D genes are given only for firm matches. Size is stated for part of the rows, as once, few or many counts, or as a class when the clone is expanded.

clone size: .
J gene: TRBJ1-5
D gene: .
V gene: TRBV28
CDR3 protein: CASSLPSDQPQHF
CDR3 DNA: TGTGCCAGCAGTTTACCCTCGGATCAGCCCCAGCATTTT

clone size: .
J gene: TRBJ1-5
D gene: TRBD1
V gene: TRBV19
CDR3 protein: CASSIQGASNQPQHF
CDR3 DNA: TGTGCCAGTAGTATCCAGGGGGCTAGCAATCAGCCCCAGCATTTT

clone size: .
J gene: TRBJ1-1
D gene: .
V gene: TRBV27
CDR3 protein: CASSLRANTEAFF
CDR3 DNA: TGTGCCAGCAGTTTGCGGGCAAACACTGAAGCTTTCTTT

clone size: once
J gene: TRBJ2-1
D gene: TRBD2
V gene: TRBV4-3
CDR3 protein: CASSPASGTSGHNEQFF
CDR3 DNA: TGCGCCAGCAGCCCAGCCTCCGGGACTAGCGGACACAATGAGCAGTTCTTC

clone size: .
J gene: TRBJ2-5
D gene: TRBD1
V gene: TRBV7-2
CDR3 protein: CASSLRTGGFKETQYF
CDR3 DNA: TGTGCCAGCAGCTTAAGGACAGGGGGTTTCAAAGAGACCCAGTACTTC

clone size: .
J gene: TRBJ2-7
D gene: TRBD1
V gene: TRBV6-4
CDR3 protein: CASTSPRDRARRRYF
CDR3 DNA: TGTGCCAGCACCTCACCCAGGGACAGGGCTCGTCGGCGGTACTTC

clone size: .
J gene: TRBJ1-3
D gene: .
V gene: TRBV5-6
CDR3 protein: CASSFWQAGNTIYF
CDR3 DNA: TGTGCCAGCAGCTTCTGGCAGGCTGGAAACACCATATATTTT

clone size: .
J gene: TRBJ2-7
D gene: TRBD1
V gene: TRBV2
CDR3 protein: CATKDRASYEQYF
CDR3 DNA: TGTGCCACCAAAGACAGGGCCTCCTACGAGCAGTACTTC

clone size: .
J gene: TRBJ1-5
D gene: TRBD1
V gene: TRBV4-2
CDR3 protein: CASSQDRQGGWGNQPQHF
CDR3 DNA: TGTGCCAGCAGCCAAGACCGACAGGGAGGCTGGGGAAATCAGCCCCAGCATTTT

clone size: .
J gene: TRBJ2-7
D gene: .
V gene: TRBV4-3
CDR3 protein: CASSHGRNYEQYF
CDR3 DNA: TGCGCCAGCAGCCATGGCAGAAACTACGAGCAGTACTTC

clone size: .
J gene: TRBJ2-1
D gene: TRBD2
V gene: TRBV5-6
CDR3 protein: CASSSSGTSDEQFF
CDR3 DNA: TGTGCCAGCAGCTCCTCCGGGACTAGCGATGAGCAGTTCTTC

clone size: .
J gene: TRBJ1-5
D gene: .
V gene: TRBV19
CDR3 protein: CASSPARGAGGNQPQHF
CDR3 DNA: TGTGCCAGTAGTCCCGCGCGGGGGGCAGGGGGCAATCAGCCCCAGCATTTT

clone size: few
J gene: TRBJ2-3
D gene: TRBD1
V gene: TRBV18
CDR3 protein: CASSPITGGGTDTQYF
CDR3 DNA: TGTGCCAGCTCACCGATCACAGGGGGCGGCACAGATACGCAGTATTTT

clone size: .
J gene: TRBJ2-3
D gene: TRBD1
V gene: TRBV5-4
CDR3 protein: CASSLDRGTDTQYF
CDR3 DNA: TGTGCCAGCAGCTTAGACAGGGGGACAGATACGCAGTATTTT

clone size: .
J gene: TRBJ2-3
D gene: TRBD2
V gene: TRBV11-3
CDR3 protein: CASSFELAGGISTDTQYF
CDR3 DNA: TGTGCCAGCAGCTTTGAACTAGCGGGAGGAATCAGCACAGATACGCAGTATTTT

clone size: few
J gene: TRBJ1-5
D gene: .
V gene: TRBV4-1
CDR3 protein: CASSQGPGTNQPQHF
CDR3 DNA: TGCGCCAGCAGCCAAGGACCGGGAACCAATCAGCCCCAGCATTTT

clone size: few
J gene: TRBJ1-6
D gene: .
V gene: TRBV6-1
CDR3 protein: CASTGGSSYNSPLHF
CDR3 DNA: TGTGCCAGCACGGGGGGGAGCTCCTATAATTCACCCCTCCACTTT

clone size: .
J gene: TRBJ2-7
D gene: TRBD1
V gene: TRBV7-2
CDR3 protein: CASSSSTGVPYEQYF
CDR3 DNA: TGTGCCAGCAGCTCCTCGACAGGGGTCCCCTACGAGCAGTACTTC

clone size: .
J gene: TRBJ2-7
D gene: TRBD1
V gene: TRBV10-1
CDR3 protein: CASRNSGGNYEQYF
CDR3 DNA: TGCGCCAGCAGGAACTCAGGGGGTAACTACGAGCAGTACTTC

clone size: .
J gene: TRBJ2-2
D gene: .
V gene: TRBV28
CDR3 protein: CASRYGSTGELFF
CDR3 DNA: TGTGCCAGCAGGTACGGGAGCACCGGGGAGCTGTTTTTT

clone size: .
J gene: TRBJ1-2
D gene: TRBD1
V gene: TRBV29-1
CDR3 protein: CSVAGGTTYGYTF
CDR3 DNA: TGCAGCGTGGCAGGGGGAACCACCTATGGCTACACCTTC

clone size: few
J gene: TRBJ2-7
D gene: .
V gene: TRBV2
CDR3 protein: CANTAATSYEQYF
CDR3 DNA: TGTGCCAACACTGCGGCTACCTCCTACGAGCAGTACTTC

clone size: .
J gene: TRBJ2-1
D gene: .
V gene: TRBV7-8
CDR3 protein: CASSSPSAHLEQFF
CDR3 DNA: TGTGCCAGCAGCTCACCTAGCGCCCACCTTGAGCAGTTCTTC

clone size: .
J gene: TRBJ1-1
D gene: .
V gene: TRBV27
CDR3 protein: CASSSYRNTEAFF
CDR3 DNA: TGTGCCAGCAGTTCATACAGGAACACTGAAGCTTTCTTT

clone size: few
J gene: TRBJ2-7
D gene: TRBD2
V gene: TRBV28
CDR3 protein: CASRAREDSYEQYF
CDR3 DNA: TGTGCCAGCCGAGCGCGGGAGGACTCCTACGAGCAGTACTTC

clone size: .
J gene: TRBJ2-2
D gene: TRBD2
V gene: TRBV5-1
CDR3 protein: CASSLEAGGASGELFF
CDR3 DNA: TGCGCCAGCAGCTTGGAGGCGGGGGGCGCGTCCGGGGAGCTGTTTTTT

clone size: once
J gene: TRBJ1-4
D gene: .
V gene: TRBV7-8
CDR3 protein: CASSLTGTLYEKLFF
CDR3 DNA: TGTGCCAGCAGCCTAACCGGGACTCTTTATGAAAAACTGTTTTTT

clone size: .
J gene: TRBJ2-7
D gene: .
V gene: TRBV5-1
CDR3 protein: CASSIRDTYYEQYF
CDR3 DNA: TGCGCCAGCAGCATACGGGACACCTACTACGAGCAGTACTTC

clone size: once
J gene: TRBJ2-3
D gene: .
V gene: TRBV19
CDR3 protein: CASSVDSASTDTQYF
CDR3 DNA: TGTGCCAGTAGTGTCGACAGCGCTAGCACAGATACGCAGTATTTT

clone size: .
J gene: TRBJ2-4
D gene: .
V gene: TRBV5-1
CDR3 protein: CASSTSIPTGSGENIQYF
CDR3 DNA: TGCGCCAGCAGCACGTCGATCCCAACAGGGTCGGGCGAAAACATTCAGTACTTC

clone size: .
J gene: TRBJ1-1
D gene: .
V gene: TRBV5-1
CDR3 protein: CASRPIQGWTEAFF
CDR3 DNA: TGCGCCAGCAGACCCATACAGGGTTGGACTGAAGCTTTCTTT

clone size: few
J gene: TRBJ1-1
D gene: TRBD1
V gene: TRBV28
CDR3 protein: CASSSRTGAEVAFF
CDR3 DNA: TGTGCCAGCAGTTCCCGGACAGGGGCAGAAGTGGCTTTCTTT

clone size: few
J gene: TRBJ2-1
D gene: TRBD2
V gene: TRBV18
CDR3 protein: CASSRLTSGSSYNEQFF
CDR3 DNA: TGTGCCAGCTCACGCCTCACTAGCGGGAGCTCCTACAATGAGCAGTTCTTC

clone size: .
J gene: TRBJ2-7
D gene: .
V gene: TRBV5-1
CDR3 protein: CASSPEGNYEQYF
CDR3 DNA: TGCGCCAGCAGCCCGGAGGGAAATTACGAGCAGTACTTC

clone size: .
J gene: TRBJ1-4
D gene: TRBD1
V gene: TRBV28
CDR3 protein: CASSSRGTGLEKLFF
CDR3 DNA: TGTGCCAGCAGTTCCCGGGGGACAGGGCTTGAAAAACTGTTTTTT

clone size: .
J gene: TRBJ2-4
D gene: TRBD1
V gene: TRBV2
CDR3 protein: CASSLDRVAKNIQYF
CDR3 DNA: TGTGCCAGCAGTCTAGACAGGGTAGCCAAAAACATTCAGTACTTC

clone size: .
J gene: TRBJ2-7
D gene: TRBD1
V gene: TRBV6-1
CDR3 protein: CASSVRDRGYEQYF
CDR3 DNA: TGTGCCAGCAGTGTCCGGGACAGGGGCTACGAGCAGTACTTC

clone size: .
J gene: TRBJ2-1
D gene: TRBD1
V gene: TRBV7-2
CDR3 protein: CASSSLGTGGYNEQFF
CDR3 DNA: TGTGCCAGCAGCTCCCTCGGGACAGGAGGATACAATGAGCAGTTCTTC

clone size: .
J gene: TRBJ1-5
D gene: .
V gene: TRBV7-8
CDR3 protein: CASSLREYSNQPQHF
CDR3 DNA: TGTGCCAGCAGCCTAAGGGAGTATAGCAATCAGCCCCAGCATTTT

clone size: few
J gene: TRBJ2-2
D gene: TRBD1
V gene: TRBV10-3
CDR3 protein: CAISAVGQGAGELFF
CDR3 DNA: TGTGCCATCAGTGCGGTGGGACAGGGGGCCGGGGAGCTGTTTTTT

clone size: .
J gene: TRBJ2-5
D gene: TRBD2
V gene: TRBV5-4
CDR3 protein: CASSLRTSGGRETQYF
CDR3 DNA: TGTGCCAGCAGCTTGAGGACTAGCGGGGGGCGGGAGACCCAGTACTTC

clone size: few
J gene: TRBJ1-4
D gene: .
V gene: TRBV30
CDR3 protein: CAWSTGLSREKLFF
CDR3 DNA: TGTGCCTGGAGTACAGGGCTCTCGAGGGAAAAACTGTTTTTT

clone size: .
J gene: TRBJ1-1
D gene: .
V gene: TRBV5-6
CDR3 protein: CASSFRGTEAFF
CDR3 DNA: TGTGCCAGCAGCTTCCGGGGGACTGAAGCTTTCTTT